This T cell receptor (beta chain) is drawn from a study of low-dose radiotherapy and immunotherapy resistance in tumors. Study summary: Every two weeks, cyclophosphamide 200 mg/m2 was infused one day before radiation plus immunotherapy. Patients were on oral aspirin 300 mg taken daily for four cycles from cycle 1 day 1.

This clonotype came up many times. TRAV- and TRBV-specific primers were used for first-strand cDNA, which covered alpha and beta chains. TCRs were amplified for roughly 20 PCR cycles with a constant-region primer and V-primer adapter. One entry per CDR3 protein results from TCRdb running MiXCR on the reads. This table holds under 90,000 distinct CDR3 sequences, roughly a sixth found once. Time point described: before trial treatment. Donors, who were enrolled in a single-arm phase I dose-escalation trial, received nivolumab, ipilimumab, aspirin, low-dose cyclophosphamide and low-dose radiotherapy. The input for sequencing was PBMCs, taken before treatment. This clonotype originated in a male donor with prostate cancer.

CDR3 DNA: TGTGCCAGCAGCTTAGTGGGTAGGGAACGATATGAGCAGTTCTTC. Translated: CASSLVGRERYEQFF. The chain carries TRBV7-2 and TRBJ2-1; D gene ambiguous. CDR1 and CDR2 (germline): SGHTA, FQGNSA. The CDR3 loop spans 15 amino acids. Trimming cost V 1 base and J 8 bases, with 15 bases left between them. Full variable domain (outside the CDR3, taken from reference TRBV7-2 and TRBJ2-1): GAGVSQSPSNKVTEKGKDVELRCDPISGHTALYWYRQSLGQGLEFLIYFQGNSAPDKSGLPSDRFSAERTGGSVSTLTIQRTQQEDSAVYLCASSLVGRERYEQFFGPGTRLTVL.